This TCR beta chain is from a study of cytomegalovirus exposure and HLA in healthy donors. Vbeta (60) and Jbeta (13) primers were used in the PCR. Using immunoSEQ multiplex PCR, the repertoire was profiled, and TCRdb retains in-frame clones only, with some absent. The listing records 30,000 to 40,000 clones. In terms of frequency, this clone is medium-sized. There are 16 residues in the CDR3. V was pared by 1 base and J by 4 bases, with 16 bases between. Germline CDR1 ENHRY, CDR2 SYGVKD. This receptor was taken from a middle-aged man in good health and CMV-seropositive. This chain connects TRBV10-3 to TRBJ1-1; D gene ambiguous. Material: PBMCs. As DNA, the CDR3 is TGTGCCATCAGTGAGTTAGCCCCACACCGGGGCACTGAAGCTTTCTTT. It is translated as CAISELAPHRGTEAFF.